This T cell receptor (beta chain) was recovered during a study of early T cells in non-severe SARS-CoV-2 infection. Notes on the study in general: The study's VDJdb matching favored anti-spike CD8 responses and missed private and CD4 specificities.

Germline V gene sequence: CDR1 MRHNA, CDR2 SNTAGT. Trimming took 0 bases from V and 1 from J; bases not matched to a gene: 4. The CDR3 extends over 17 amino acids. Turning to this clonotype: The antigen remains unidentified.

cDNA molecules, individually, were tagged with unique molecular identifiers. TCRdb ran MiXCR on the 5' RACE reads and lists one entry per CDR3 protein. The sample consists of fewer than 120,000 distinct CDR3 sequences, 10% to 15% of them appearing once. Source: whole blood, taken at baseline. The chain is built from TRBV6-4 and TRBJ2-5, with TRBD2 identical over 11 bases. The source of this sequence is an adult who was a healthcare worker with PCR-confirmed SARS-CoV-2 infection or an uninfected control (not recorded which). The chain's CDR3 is CASSDSILAGGQETQYF. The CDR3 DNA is TGTGCCAGCAGTGACTCGATTCTAGCGGGAGGCCAAGAGACCCAGTACTTC.